This entry concerns a single T cell receptor beta chain. Antigen unknown. This sample was included in a study of T cell responses to AZD1222 COVID-19 vaccine. Study context: Analyses pooled second doses at about 4 or about 12 weeks. Study-wide results and caveats: Baseline antibody screening turned up just a handful of seropositive AZD1222 recipients. Clonal diversity may have been underestimated, and the donors were mostly white British, with more females than males.

Data came from immunoSEQ multiplex PCR; TCRdb stores just in-frame clones and leaves some out. The sample includes more than 150,000 clones, 75% to 90% seen only once; the top ten take around 5.8%. There are 15 residues in the CDR3. V gave up 4 bases and J gave up 6 bases; unmatched junction bases: 7. From germline, CDR1 is MDHEN and CDR2 SYDVKM. This sequence originates from an adult in good health. J is TRBJ2-2 and V is TRBV28; 8 bases are a match to TRBD1. This specimen consisted of peripheral blood, obtained on day 0 of AZD1222 vaccination. CDR3 region: CASSSAGQAAGELFF. The CDR3 DNA reads TGTGCCAGCAGTTCGGCGGGACAGGCTGCCGGGGAGCTGTTTTTT.